The present entry profiles one T cell receptor (beta chain) with its context. Its antigen is currently unknown. These data come from a study of OX40 agonist ivuxolimab in advanced cancers. Points from the study as a whole: More expanded clones were seen, on average, in CD8+ T cells than in CD4+. CD4+ and CD8+ T cells in blood underwent clonal expansion by week 6 at 0.1 to 3.0 mg/kg.

V was pared by 1 base and J by 5 bases, with 7 bases between. Germline lookup yields CDR1 SGHRS and CDR2 YFSETQ. The CDR3 is 12 amino acids. Sequencing was performed with immunoSEQ multiplex PCR; in TCRdb, only in-frame clones are kept and a portion is missing. The table lists 70,000 to 100,000 clones, approximately 89% of them singletons. The chain has TRBV5-1 and TRBJ2-7; D not resolved. The TCR originated in an adult with an advanced solid tumor such as melanoma, head and neck, liver or kidney cancer. Material: CD4+ or CD8+ T cells sorted from blood, obtained in a trial of the OX40 agonist ivuxolimab. The CDR3 loop is CASSLNQNEQYF. The CDR3 DNA is TGCGCCAGCAGCTTGAATCAGAACGAGCAGTACTTC.